The sample holds many counts of the clone carrying this T cell receptor (beta chain). What it recognizes is unknown. The sample belongs to a study of T-cell reconstitution after alpha-beta-depleted transplantation in children. Whole-study findings and limits: Alpha-beta T cells about two months after transplant reportedly derived from several hundred expanded graft clones. Once a year had passed after transplant, T-cell counts and diversity came mostly from newly produced T cells. Several patients had high TCRbeta diversity at day 60; it came from surviving recipient T cells and thymic progenitors.

Unique molecular identifiers were incorporated when the TCRbeta library was constructed. MiXCR was run by TCRdb on the PCR reads, yielding one entry per CDR3 protein. This table has 700,000 or so distinct CDR3 sequences, roughly 14% appearing once. Germline CDR1 is WNHNN and CDR2 is SYGVQD (reference sequence). The CDR3 has 13 residues. Trimming shortened V by 4 bases and J by 0 bases, and 7 bases separated the two germline ends. The chain links TRBV10-1 to TRBJ2-7; the D is unclear. The clonotype comes from a girl aged 2 to 9 with congenital amegakaryocytic thrombocytopenia, due to receive a stem cell transplant. This specimen was PBMCs, taken before TCRalphabeta/CD19-depleted stem cell transplant. CDR3 sequence reads: CASSAGNSYEQYF. CDR3 nucleotides: TGCGCCAGCAGTGCAGGCAACTCCTACGAGCAGTACTTC.